This T cell receptor beta chain was profiled in a study of T cells in Graves' hyperthyroidism and ophthalmopathy. Notes on the study in general: Before onset, ophthalmopathy was predicted by the model a median around 6 months earlier.

These patients, aged 18 to 65, had recently diagnosed hyperthyroidism lasting under 2 months. RNA transcripts served as the template for amplifying TCR beta CDR3 regions. During a first-round RT-PCR of the TCR CDR3, the HTBI primer set was used. TCRdb re-analysed the multiplex PCR reads in MiXCR, keeping a single row per CDR3 protein. The sample shows about 770,000 distinct CDR3 sequences, 18% of them seen only once. A note on this clonotype: Its antigen is currently unknown.

V lost 0 bases to trimming and J lost 6 bases, with 17 bases between them. Per germline, CDR1 KGHSH and CDR2 LQKENI. The CDR3 is made up of 16 amino acids. The chain carries TRBV18 and TRBJ1-1; perhaps TRBD1 as D (5 bases). The TCR originated in a woman in her 50s with Graves' hyperthyroidism that later progressed to Graves' ophthalmopathy. Sequencing used blood. The CDR3, as DNA: TGTGCCAGCTCACCACCCTCCCGGGGCTCACGCTCTGAAGCTTTCTTT. Protein: CASSPPSRGSRSEAFF.